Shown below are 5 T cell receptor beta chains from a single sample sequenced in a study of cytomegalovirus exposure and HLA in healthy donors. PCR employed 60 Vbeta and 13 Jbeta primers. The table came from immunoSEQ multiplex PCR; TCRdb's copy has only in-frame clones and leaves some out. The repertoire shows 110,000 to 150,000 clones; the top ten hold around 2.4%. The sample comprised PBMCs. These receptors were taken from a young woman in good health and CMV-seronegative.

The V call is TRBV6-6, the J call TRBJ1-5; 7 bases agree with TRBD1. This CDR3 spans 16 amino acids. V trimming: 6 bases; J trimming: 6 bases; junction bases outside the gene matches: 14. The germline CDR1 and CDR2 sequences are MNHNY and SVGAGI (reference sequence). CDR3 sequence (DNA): TGTGCCAGCAGCCCCCGGTACCAGGGGGTAGGTCAGCCCCAGCATTTT. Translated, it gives CASSPRYQGVGQPQHF.

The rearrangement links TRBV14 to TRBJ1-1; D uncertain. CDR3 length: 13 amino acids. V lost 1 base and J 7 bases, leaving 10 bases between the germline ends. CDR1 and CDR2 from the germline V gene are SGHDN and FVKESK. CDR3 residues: CASSQVAGFEAFF. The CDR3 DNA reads TGTGCCAGCAGCCAAGTAGCGGGGTTTGAAGCTTTCTTT.

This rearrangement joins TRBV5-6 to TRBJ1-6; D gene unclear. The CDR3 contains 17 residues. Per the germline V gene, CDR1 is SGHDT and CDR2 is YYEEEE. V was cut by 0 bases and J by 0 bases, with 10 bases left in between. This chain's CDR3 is CASSLAGASSYNSPLHF. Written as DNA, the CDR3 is TGTGCCAGCAGCTTGGCAGGCGCAAGCTCCTATAATTCACCCCTCCACTTT. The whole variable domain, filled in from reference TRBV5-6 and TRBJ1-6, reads DAGVTQSPTHLIKTRGQQVTLRCSPKSGHDTVSWYQQALGQGPQFIFQYYEEEERQRGNFPDRFSGHQFPNYSSELNVNALLLGDSALYLCASSLAGASSYNSPLHFGNGTRLTVT.

The CDR3 here is CASSVRGTEAFF. As DNA, the CDR3 is TGTGCCAGCAGCGTCAGGGGGACTGAAGCTTTCTTT. The V and J genes are TRBV7-9 and TRBJ1-1, with 7 bases identical to TRBD1. The ends lost 5 bases at V and 5 bases at J; junction bases unmatched: 2. The germline V gene has CDR1 SEHNR and CDR2 FQNEAQ (reference sequence). The CDR3 is 12 residues long. Full variable domain (rest looked up from reference TRBV7-9 and TRBJ1-1): DTGVSQNPRHKITKRGQNVTFRCDPISEHNRLYWYRQTLGQGPEFLTYFQNEAQLEKSRLLSDRFSAERPKGSFSTLEIQRTEQGDSAMYLCASSVRGTEAFFGQGTRLTVV.

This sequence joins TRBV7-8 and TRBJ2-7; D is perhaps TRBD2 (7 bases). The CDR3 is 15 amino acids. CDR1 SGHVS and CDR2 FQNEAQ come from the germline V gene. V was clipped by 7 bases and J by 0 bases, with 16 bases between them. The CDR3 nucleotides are TGTGCCAGCATCAAGACGGGGGGCCTCTCCTACGAGCAGTACGTC. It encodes CASIKTGGLSYEQYV.